These T cell receptor beta chains were read from a single sample in a study of blood T cells in healthy people across ages. TCRdb fed the 5' RACE reads into MiXCR, producing one record per CDR3 protein. The profile shows hundreds of thousands of distinct CDR3 sequences, less than 45% of them singletons. The sample consisted of blood. Receptor source: a man of 80 years or more in good health. CDR3s include the opening cysteine and the closing phenylalanine or tryptophan. D genes are given only for firm matches. The size of a clone is reported for some rows only, either as once, few or many, or as a class for expanded clones.

d_call: NA
j_call: TRBJ2-2
clone_size: few
v_call: TRBV18
cdr3_nt: TGTGCCAGCTCACCACCGGGACATGGCACCGGGGAGCTGTTTTTT
cdr3_aa: CASSPPGHGTGELFF

d_call: NA
j_call: TRBJ1-5
clone_size: NA
v_call: TRBV7-3
cdr3_nt: TGTGCCAGCAGCTTTAATGGGGCAGATTATCAGCCCCAGCATTTT
cdr3_aa: CASSFNGADYQPQHF

d_call: NA
j_call: TRBJ2-4
clone_size: NA
v_call: TRBV15
cdr3_nt: TGTGCCACCAGCAGAGATCGGGCCCCGGGAGCAGAGGAAAACATTCAGTACTTC
cdr3_aa: CATSRDRAPGAEENIQYF

d_call: TRBD2
j_call: TRBJ2-7
clone_size: NA
v_call: TRBV20-1
cdr3_nt: TGCAGTGCTAGTTCCGCTAGCGGGAGGGGGAAGTTGGATGGCCAGTACTTC
cdr3_aa: CSASSASGRGKLDGQYF

d_call: TRBD2
j_call: TRBJ2-3
clone_size: NA
v_call: TRBV6-2/TRBV6-3
cdr3_nt: TGTGCCAGCAGTCGCGGGACTAGCGGGAGGGGAGATACGCAGTATTTT
cdr3_aa: CASSRGTSGRGDTQYF

d_call: TRBD2
j_call: TRBJ2-1
clone_size: NA
v_call: TRBV20-1
cdr3_nt: TGCAGTGCCATTGTTTGGCGGGAGGGTGAGCAGTTCTTC
cdr3_aa: CSAIVWREGEQFF

d_call: TRBD1
j_call: TRBJ2-1
clone_size: NA
v_call: TRBV4-3
cdr3_nt: TGCGCCAGCAACCAAGAATGGCAGGGGGATGAGCAGTTCTTC
cdr3_aa: CASNQEWQGDEQFF

d_call: NA
j_call: TRBJ2-5
clone_size: few
v_call: TRBV7-2
cdr3_nt: TGTGCCAGCAGCTTAGCGCAGAACCAAGAGACCCAGTACTTC
cdr3_aa: CASSLAQNQETQYF

d_call: NA
j_call: TRBJ2-3
clone_size: once
v_call: TRBV9
cdr3_nt: TGTGCCAGCAGCCGGGAAGGTCGGGCAGATACGCAGTATTTT
cdr3_aa: CASSREGRADTQYF

d_call: NA
j_call: TRBJ1-1
clone_size: NA
v_call: TRBV12-3/TRBV12-4
cdr3_nt: TGTGCCAGCAGTCCTCATCGAGACAGACGCAGACCTGAAGCTTTCTTT
cdr3_aa: CASSPHRDRRRPEAFF

d_call: TRBD2
j_call: TRBJ2-1
clone_size: few
v_call: TRBV4-3
cdr3_nt: TGCGCCAGCAGCCGTGAACCTAGCGGGAGGGCCTACAATGAGCAGTTCTTC
cdr3_aa: CASSREPSGRAYNEQFF

d_call: TRBD1
j_call: TRBJ2-2
clone_size: NA
v_call: TRBV11-3
cdr3_nt: TGTGCCAGCAGCTCCCTCAGGGGGTCCACCGAGGAGCTGTTTTTT
cdr3_aa: CASSSLRGSTEELFF

d_call: NA
j_call: TRBJ1-5
clone_size: once
v_call: TRBV4-3
cdr3_nt: TGCGCCAGCAGCACTCTTCCGGGTCAGCCCCAGCATTTT
cdr3_aa: CASSTLPGQPQHF

d_call: TRBD1
j_call: TRBJ1-6
clone_size: few
v_call: TRBV4-3
cdr3_nt: TGCGCCAGCAGCCAAGAAAGGGGGCGCGGTTCACCCCTCCACTTT
cdr3_aa: CASSQERGRGSPLHF

d_call: NA
j_call: TRBJ2-7
clone_size: few
v_call: TRBV4-2
cdr3_nt: TGTGCCAGCAGCCAAGATAGGGGCAGGGGAGGCGAGCAGTACTTC
cdr3_aa: CASSQDRGRGGEQYF

d_call: TRBD1
j_call: TRBJ2-7
clone_size: many
v_call: TRBV4-2
cdr3_nt: TGTGCCAGCAGCCTACAGACAGGGGGTCCTTACGAGCAGTACTTC
cdr3_aa: CASSLQTGGPYEQYF

d_call: TRBD2
j_call: TRBJ2-7
clone_size: NA
v_call: TRBV7-9
cdr3_nt: TGTGCCAGCAGCTCAGTCGGACTAGCGGGGACCTACGAGCAGTACTTC
cdr3_aa: CASSSVGLAGTYEQYF

d_call: NA
j_call: TRBJ1-2
clone_size: NA
v_call: TRBV27
cdr3_nt: TGTGCCAGCAGCGCGAACAGTTTGAGCAGGAGCTATGGCTACACCTTC
cdr3_aa: CASSANSLSRSYGYTF

d_call: TRBD2
j_call: TRBJ2-7
clone_size: few
v_call: TRBV20-1
cdr3_nt: TGCAGTGCAAGCCTCCGACTAGCGGGAAAATACGAGCAGTACTTC
cdr3_aa: CSASLRLAGKYEQYF

d_call: TRBD2
j_call: TRBJ2-2
clone_size: NA
v_call: TRBV20-1
cdr3_nt: TGCAGTGCTAGAGCCCGAGGGCTAGCGGGGTATGGGGCCGGGGAGCTGTTTTTT
cdr3_aa: CSARARGLAGYGAGELFF

d_call: NA
j_call: TRBJ2-1
clone_size: NA
v_call: TRBV10-3
cdr3_nt: TGTGCCATCAGTGCTCGGAGCGAGCAGTTCTTC
cdr3_aa: CAISARSEQFF

d_call: NA
j_call: TRBJ2-5
clone_size: NA
v_call: TRBV10-3
cdr3_nt: TGTGCCATCAGGGCAGGGCATCAAGAGACCCAGTACTTC
cdr3_aa: CAIRAGHQETQYF

d_call: NA
j_call: TRBJ2-7
clone_size: NA
v_call: TRBV4-1
cdr3_nt: TGCGCCAGCAGCCAAGATTACGGGTACGAGCAGTACTTC
cdr3_aa: CASSQDYGYEQYF

d_call: NA
j_call: TRBJ2-7
clone_size: many
v_call: TRBV6-2/TRBV6-3
cdr3_nt: TGTGCCAGCAGTCTTTGGGACAAGGATCCTCTCGGGCAGTACTTC
cdr3_aa: CASSLWDKDPLGQYF

d_call: NA
j_call: TRBJ2-5
clone_size: NA
v_call: TRBV15
cdr3_nt: TGTGCCACCAGCAGTGCATCCGCGGGAGAGACCCAGTACTTC
cdr3_aa: CATSSASAGETQYF

d_call: TRBD2
j_call: TRBJ2-3
clone_size: many
v_call: TRBV7-8
cdr3_nt: TGTGCCAGCAGCTTAGCTCGCGGGGGAATCACAGATACGCAGTATTTT
cdr3_aa: CASSLARGGITDTQYF

d_call: TRBD2
j_call: TRBJ2-5
clone_size: NA
v_call: TRBV4-2
cdr3_nt: TGTGCCAGCAGCCAAGAGACTAGCCAACAAGAGACCCAGTACTTC
cdr3_aa: CASSQETSQQETQYF

d_call: TRBD1
j_call: TRBJ1-4
clone_size: few
v_call: TRBV7-6
cdr3_nt: TGTGCCAGCAGCATCGGACAGGGAGCAACTAATGAAAAACTGTTTTTT
cdr3_aa: CASSIGQGATNEKLFF

d_call: NA
j_call: TRBJ1-4
clone_size: NA
v_call: TRBV5-1
cdr3_nt: TGCGCCAGCAGCCCCCGGGAGTCAGCTAATGAAAAACTGTTTTTT
cdr3_aa: CASSPRESANEKLFF

d_call: NA
j_call: TRBJ1-2
clone_size: NA
v_call: TRBV20-1
cdr3_nt: TGCAGTGCTAGAGAGATTCCTAACTATGGCTACACCTTC
cdr3_aa: CSAREIPNYGYTF

d_call: NA
j_call: TRBJ2-5
clone_size: NA
v_call: TRBV15
cdr3_nt: TGTGCCACCAGCAGAGACGGATCCCAAGAGACCCAGTACTTC
cdr3_aa: CATSRDGSQETQYF

d_call: TRBD2
j_call: TRBJ2-7
clone_size: NA
v_call: TRBV28
cdr3_nt: TGTGCCAGCAGCATAGCGGGAGAGGACTACGAGCAGTACTTC
cdr3_aa: CASSIAGEDYEQYF

d_call: NA
j_call: TRBJ2-5
clone_size: NA
v_call: TRBV15
cdr3_nt: TGTGCCACCAGCAGTCCCCGCGACTTAGAGACCCAGTACTTC
cdr3_aa: CATSSPRDLETQYF